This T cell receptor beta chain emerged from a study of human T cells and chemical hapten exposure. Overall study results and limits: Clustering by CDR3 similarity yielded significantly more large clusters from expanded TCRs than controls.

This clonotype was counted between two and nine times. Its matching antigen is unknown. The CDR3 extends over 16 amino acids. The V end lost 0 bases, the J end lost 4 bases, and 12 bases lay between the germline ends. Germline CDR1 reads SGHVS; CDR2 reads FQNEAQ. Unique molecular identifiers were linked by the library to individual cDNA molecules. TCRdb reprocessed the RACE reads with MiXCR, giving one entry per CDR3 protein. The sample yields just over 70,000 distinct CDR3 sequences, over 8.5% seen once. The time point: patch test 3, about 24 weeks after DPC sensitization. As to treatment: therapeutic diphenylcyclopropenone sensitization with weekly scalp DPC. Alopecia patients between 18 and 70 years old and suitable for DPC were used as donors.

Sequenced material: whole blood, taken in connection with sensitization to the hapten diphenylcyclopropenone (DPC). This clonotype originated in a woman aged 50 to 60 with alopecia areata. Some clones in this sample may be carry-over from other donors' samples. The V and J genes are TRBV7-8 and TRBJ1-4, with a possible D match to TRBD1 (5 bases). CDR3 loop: CASSLAGGGRNEKLFF. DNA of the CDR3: TGTGCCAGCAGCTTAGCCGGCGGGGGACGTAATGAAAAACTGTTTTTT.